Following are 15 T cell receptor beta chains from one sample sequenced in a study of blood T cell repertoires in COVID-19. Using immunoSEQ multiplex PCR, the repertoire was profiled, and TCRdb retains in-frame clones only, with some absent. The sample carries 180,000 or so clones, around 86% recorded once. The sequenced sample consisted of PBMCs or T cells enriched from blood (not recorded which). These receptors were collected from a woman aged 25 to 39 who had recovered from COVID-19.

This chain uses TRBV3-1 (or the pseudogene TRBV3-2) with TRBJ2-7, with 8 bases identical to TRBD2. Germline assignment: CDR1 LGHDT and CDR2 YNNKEL (reference sequence). The junction had 8 bases not matched to a gene; V was cut back by 0 bases and J by 4 bases. The CDR3 covers 16 residues. CDR3 sequence: CASSQDSSGRRYEQYF. The CDR3 DNA follows: TGTGCCAGCAGCCAAGATAGCAGCGGGAGACGGTACGAGCAGTACTTC.

V usage is TRBV5-1 and J usage is TRBJ2-3; 10 bases fit TRBD2. Germline CDR1 reads SGHRS; CDR2 reads YFSETQ. V was pared by 5 bases and J by 4 bases, with 7 bases of the junction left unmatched. The CDR3 is 15 residues long. CDR3 loop: CASRTSGNSADTQYF. For the CDR3, the DNA is TGCGCCAGCAGAACTAGCGGGAATTCGGCAGATACGCAGTATTTT. The whole variable domain, remainder taken from reference TRBV5-1 and TRBJ2-3, is KAGVTQTPRYLIKTRGQQVTLSCSPISGHRSVSWYQQTPGQGLQFLFEYFSETQRNKGNFPGRFSGRQFSNSRSEMNVSTLELGDSALYLCASRTSGNSADTQYFGPGTRLTVL.

The genes are TRBV7-2 and TRBJ1-5, with D perhaps matching TRBD1 (6 bases). Germline CDR1 is SGHTA and CDR2 is FQGNSA. The ends were cut back, 5 bases at V and 0 bases at J, with 14 bases in the middle. The CDR3 length is 16 residues. CDR3 sequence: CASSLRQAYSNQPQHF. The CDR3 DNA follows: TGTGCCAGCAGCCTAAGACAGGCTTATAGCAATCAGCCCCAGCATTTT.

The sample holds one count of this clone. The chain has TRBV29-1 and TRBJ1-2, with unresolved D. The CDR3 totals 10 residues. The germline CDR1 and CDR2 sequences are SQVTM and ANQGSEA. The V end lost 3 bases, the J end lost 8 bases, and 7 bases lay between the germline ends. The chain's CDR3 is CSVESEGYTF. CDR3 in DNA: TGCAGCGTTGAGAGTGAAGGCTACACCTTC.

The chain combines TRBV5-1 with TRBJ2-2, with 9 bases matching TRBD1. The trim removed 0 bases at V and 3 bases at J, leaving 3 bases unmatched. CDR3 length equals 16 residues. Germline loops: CDR1 SGHRS, CDR2 YFSETQ. The DNA for the CDR3 is TGCGCCAGCAGCTTGGGACAGGGGGTCCACACCGGGGAGCTGTTTTTT. It specifies CASSLGQGVHTGELFF.

The chain has TRBV18 and TRBJ1-1; D is uncertain. This CDR3 region has 15 residues. Germline V CDR1 and CDR2: KGHSH, LQKENI. V lost 2 bases to trimming and J lost 10 bases, with 20 bases between them. In DNA form, the CDR3 reads TGTGCCAGCTCACCAGTAACTCGGGAGTCCCGGTTAGCTTTCTTT. Translated: CASSPVTRESRLAFF.

The V gene is TRBV28, the J gene TRBJ1-1; a possible D gene is TRBD1 (6 bases). The germline V and J ends were trimmed by 4 bases and 1 base, with 16 bases remaining between them. The CDR3 loop spans 16 amino acids. CDR1 MDHEN and CDR2 SYDVKM come from the germline V gene. The CDR3 spells CASSSYRVSANTEAFF. Here the CDR3 DNA reads TGTGCCAGCAGTTCCTACAGGGTGTCGGCGAACACTGAAGCTTTCTTT.

Here the CDR3 reads CASSIGTSGRNEQYF. The CDR3 nucleotides are TGTGCCAGCAGTATCGGGACTAGCGGGAGGAACGAGCAGTACTTC. This chain uses TRBV27 with TRBJ2-7, with TRBD2 identical over 15 bases. The J segment lost 5 bases and the V segment lost 5 bases, leaving 4 bases of the junction unmatched. This CDR3 contains 15 residues. Germline V gene lookup returns CDR1 MNHEY and CDR2 SMNVEV (reference sequence).

V gene TRBV9 combines with J gene TRBJ2-1; 10 bases map to TRBD2. This CDR3 region has 15 residues. Germline V lookup: CDR1 SGDLS, CDR2 YYNGEE. V shed 3 bases, J shed 4 bases, and the junction held 4 bases outside the gene matches. The CDR3 region is CASSAGLAIYNEQFF. The CDR3 region has the DNA TGTGCCAGCAGCGCGGGACTAGCGATATACAATGAGCAGTTCTTC.

This sequence joins TRBV7-2 and TRBJ1-4; TRBD1 matches 8 bases. The germline gives CDR1 SGHTA, CDR2 FQGNSA. This CDR3 spans 14 amino acids. The J segment lost 7 bases and the V segment lost 6 bases, leaving 7 bases of the junction unmatched. CDR3 DNA sequence: TGTGCCAGCAGGGCGACAGGGACAGGTGAAAAACTGTTTTTT. Its translation is CASRATGTGEKLFF. The full variable domain, in which reference TRBV7-2 and TRBJ1-4 provide the parts outside the CDR3, is GAGVSQSPSNKVTEKGKDVELRCDPISGHTALYWYRQSLGQGLEFLIYFQGNSAPDKSGLPSDRFSAERTGGSVSTLTIQRTQQEDSAVYLCASRATGTGEKLFFGSGTQLSVL.

The V and J genes are TRBV11-2 and TRBJ2-2; 13 nucleotides align to TRBD2. CDR1 and CDR2 from the germline V gene are SGHAT and FQNNGV. V lost 6 bases to trimming and J lost 5 bases; unmatched junction nucleotides: 12. This CDR3 has 18 residues. This CDR3 reads CASSYRLAGGPGTGELFF. CDR3 DNA: TGTGCCAGCAGTTACCGACTAGCGGGAGGTCCCGGGACCGGGGAGCTGTTTTTT.

The gene calls are TRBV27 and TRBJ2-6; 13 bases are shared with TRBD2. The germline V gene has CDR1 MNHEY and CDR2 SMNVEV (reference sequence). CDR3 length: 18 amino acids. V gave up 7 bases and J gave up 1 base; unmatched junction bases: 7. CDR3 coding DNA: TGTGCCAGCACCAGACTAGCGGGAGGTCTTTCTGGGGCCAACGTCCTGACTTTC. Protein sequence: CASTRLAGGLSGANVLTF.

The chain recombines TRBV11-3 with TRBJ2-1; 11 bases are a match to TRBD2. Germline V lookup: CDR1 SGHNT, CDR2 YENEEA. The CDR3 contains 15 residues. V shed 2 bases, J shed 6 bases, and the junction held 3 bases outside the gene matches. The CDR3 nucleotides are TGTGCCAGCAGCTTATATGGACTAGCGGGCAATGAGCAGTTCTTC. This translates into CASSLYGLAGNEQFF.

The rearrangement uses TRBV27 and TRBJ1-5, with TRBD1 identical over 10 bases. This CDR3 contains 16 residues. The germline V gene encodes CDR1 MNHEY and CDR2 SMNVEV (reference sequence). The ends lost 6 bases at V and 4 bases at J; junction bases unmatched: 9. CDR3 sequence reads: CASRMTGGDLNQPQHF. The CDR3 nucleotides read TGTGCCAGCAGGATGACAGGGGGCGACCTAAATCAGCCCCAGCATTTT.

V usage is TRBV2 and J usage is TRBJ1-1, with D possibly matching TRBD1 (6 bases). The CDR3 has 13 amino acids. The V gene lost 6 bases and the J gene lost 4 bases, with 12 bases spanning the gap. CDR1 and CDR2 (germline): SNHLY, FYNNEI. The CDR3 nucleotides read TGTGCCAGCAGAAGGGGGAGCGGCACTGAAGCTTTCTTT. Translating it yields CASRRGSGTEAFF.